Below are 17 T cell receptor beta chains sequenced from a single sample in a study of shared clonotypes between healthy human individuals (TCRdb year 2020). Libraries were built with the immunoSEQ multiplex PCR assay. As stored in TCRdb, this immuneACCESS dataset retains in-frame rearrangements with V and J assigned. A fraction of the clones does not appear; measured against another copy, unresolved V genes explain less than half of the discrepancy, and the remainder lacks a known reason. This sample lists about 480,000 clones; 60% to 80% were detected once. The ten top clones hold around 12% of the sample. Specimen: PBMCs. The source of these receptors is a woman in her thirties or forties in good health. Some clones in this sample may be carry-over from other donors' samples.

V is TRBV7-2 and J is TRBJ2-3; no firm D call. The length of the CDR3 is 12 residues. The germline gives CDR1 SGHTA, CDR2 FQGNSA. The V end was cut by 3 bases, the J end by 2 bases, with 3 bases between. This CDR3 reads CASSFPTDTQYF. CDR3 in DNA: TGTGCCAGCAGCTTCCCCACAGATACGCAGTATTTT.

The V call is TRBV7-9, the J call TRBJ2-5; D is possibly TRBD1 (6 bases). The germline V and J ends were trimmed by 7 bases and 1 base, with 10 bases remaining between them. CDR1 SEHNR and CDR2 FQNEAQ come from the germline V gene (reference sequence). CDR3 length equals 13 residues. The CDR3 sequence: CASTRTAQETQYF. The CDR3 coding sequence is TGTGCCAGCACCCGGACAGCCCAAGAGACCCAGTACTTC.

The chain has TRBV2 and TRBJ2-3; 13 nucleotides agree with TRBD2. Germline trimming cut 5 bases from V and 6 bases from J; bases unmatched to any gene: 11. CDR1 is SNHLY, CDR2 FYNNEI, per germline. The CDR3 has 17 residues. CDR3 sequence: CASSSWGLAGKGDTQYF. Written as DNA, the CDR3 is TGTGCCAGCAGTTCCTGGGGACTAGCGGGAAAGGGGGATACGCAGTATTTT. The full variable domain, in which reference TRBV2 and TRBJ2-3 provide the parts outside the CDR3, is EPEVTQTPSHQVTQMGQEVILRCVPISNHLYFYWYRQILGQKVEFLVSFYNNEISEKSEIFDDQFSVERPDGSNFTLKIRSTKLEDSAMYFCASSSWGLAGKGDTQYFGPGTRLTVL.

J is TRBJ1-2 and V is TRBV7-2, with a tentative D call TRBD1 (5 bases). Trimming removed 3 bases from V and 5 bases from J, with 10 bases in between. CDR1 SGHTA and CDR2 FQGNSA come from the germline V gene. The CDR3 loop spans 13 amino acids. For the CDR3, the DNA is TGTGCCAGCAGCTTTTCAGGGTTTTATGGCTACACCTTC. Protein product: CASSFSGFYGYTF.

The chain carries TRBV28 and TRBJ1-5; D is unresolved. CDR1 MDHEN and CDR2 SYDVKM come from the germline V gene. This CDR3 has 14 residues. V was pared by 0 bases and J by 5 bases, with 8 bases between. CDR3 nucleotide sequence: TGTGCCAGCAGTTTATGGGCAGCTTATCAGCCCCAGCATTTT. Protein: CASSLWAAYQPQHF.

The V call is TRBV19, the J call TRBJ2-1; no definite D call. This CDR3 region has 15 residues. V shed 1 base and J shed 3 bases, with 10 bases lying between them. The germline gives CDR1 LNHDA, CDR2 SQIVND (reference sequence). The CDR3 loop reads CASSIGVGNYNEQFF. The CDR3 DNA reads as TGTGCCAGTAGTATAGGTGTGGGGAACTACAATGAGCAGTTCTTC.

This clone was seen a few times. The V gene is TRBV5-8, the J gene TRBJ2-5; the D is unclear. The V and J ends lost 0 bases and 1 base respectively, with 4 bases between them. The CDR3 is made up of 13 amino acids. CDR1 is SGHTS, CDR2 YDEGEE, per germline. The DNA for the CDR3 is TGTGCCAGCAGCTTGGGAGTCCAAGAGACCCAGTACTTC. Translation: CASSLGVQETQYF.

This CDR3 reads CASSLTGGYQPQHF. DNA for the CDR3: TGTGCCAGCAGCTTAACTGGGGGGTATCAGCCCCAGCATTTT. The chain uses TRBV7-2 and TRBJ1-5; TRBD1 might be the D (5 bases). Germline CDR1 is SGHTA and CDR2 is FQGNSA. V was clipped by 2 bases and J by 5 bases, with 10 bases between them. CDR3 length: 14 amino acids. The full variable domain, completed using reference TRBV7-2 and TRBJ1-5, is GAGVSQSPSNKVTEKGKDVELRCDPISGHTALYWYRQSLGQGLEFLIYFQGNSAPDKSGLPSDRFSAERTGGSVSTLTIQRTQQEDSAVYLCASSLTGGYQPQHFGDGTRLSIL.

J is TRBJ1-1 and V is TRBV9; D gene uncertain. Germline CDR1 and CDR2: SGDLS and YYNGEE. The CDR3 is made up of 13 amino acids. The germline V and J ends were trimmed by 0 bases and 0 bases, with 3 bases remaining between them. CDR3 region: CASSVEVNTEAFF. The CDR3 DNA reads as TGTGCCAGCAGCGTAGAGGTGAACACTGAAGCTTTCTTT. The whole variable domain, filled in from reference TRBV9 and TRBJ1-1, reads DSGVTQTPKHLITATGQRVTLRCSPRSGDLSVYWYQQSLDQGLQFLIQYYNGEERAKGNILERFSAQQFPDLHSELNLSSLELGDSALYFCASSVEVNTEAFFGQGTRLTVV.

Only one count was recorded for this clone. J is TRBJ2-6 and V is TRBV4-3; no definite D call. CDR1 and CDR2 (germline): LGHNA, YSLEER. The CDR3 covers 16 residues. Trimming took off 2 bases at V and 0 bases at J, with 8 bases between the two ends. The CDR3 sequence: CASSQFPHSGANVLTF. CDR3 sequence (DNA): TGCGCCAGCAGCCAATTTCCCCACTCTGGGGCCAACGTCCTGACTTTC.

As concerns this clone: Other DNA sequences in this sample translate to the same CDR3. The chain couples TRBV30 to TRBJ1-4, with a possible D match to TRBD1 (6 bases). CDR3 length equals 12 residues. The ends were cut back, 3 bases at V and 8 bases at J, with 10 bases in the middle. Germline V gene sequence: CDR1 GTSNPN, CDR2 SVGIG (reference sequence). The CDR3 nucleotides read TGTGCCTGGAGCGTCCAGGGGGAAAAACTGTTTTTT. It translates to CAWSVQGEKLFF.

This clone was seen ten or more times. The sample holds other DNA sequences that translate to the same CDR3. The rearrangement uses TRBV29-1 and TRBJ1-2, with D possibly being TRBD1 (5 bases). V was shortened by 4 bases and J by 8 bases, with 11 bases between the two germline ends. The CDR3 totals 11 residues. Germline V gives CDR1 SQVTM, CDR2 ANQGSEA. Here the CDR3 reads CSVGSREGYTF. CDR3 in DNA: TGCAGCGTTGGAAGCAGGGAAGGCTACACCTTC.

The rearrangement uses TRBV29-1 and TRBJ1-5; maybe TRBD1 (6 bases). Trimming took 2 bases from V and 4 from J, leaving 15 bases between them. Germline assignment: CDR1 SQVTM and CDR2 ANQGSEA. This CDR3 is built from 15 residues. The CDR3 loop is CSVETRGQWNQPQHF. In DNA form, the CDR3 reads TGCAGCGTTGAAACCCGGGGGCAATGGAATCAGCCCCAGCATTTT.

V usage is TRBV10-2 and J usage is TRBJ2-7, with D perhaps given as TRBD1 or TRBD2 (5 bases each). The length of the CDR3 is 15 residues. The V gene's germline CDR1 is WSHSY and CDR2 SAAADI. V was cut by 0 bases and J by 3 bases, with 12 bases left in between. The chain's CDR3 is CASSESGDALYEQYF. The CDR3 bases are TGCGCCAGCAGTGAGTCGGGGGATGCCCTCTACGAGCAGTACTTC.

This clone occurred a few times. The chain links TRBV6-4 to TRBJ2-1; 10 bases agree with TRBD1. The CDR3 is 14 amino acids. Looked up from germline, CDR1 is MRHNA and CDR2 is SNTAGT. With 3 bases clipped from V and 6 bases from J, the junction kept 2 bases outside the gene matches. CDR3 bases: TGTGCCAGCAGTGAAGGACAGGGGGGCAATGAGCAGTTCTTC. Translation: CASSEGQGGNEQFF.

V is TRBV25-1 and J is TRBJ1-1, with D possibly being TRBD1 (5 bases). CDR1 MGHDK and CDR2 SYGVNS come from the germline V gene. This CDR3 contains 14 residues. V was clipped by 6 bases and J by 4 bases, with 15 bases between them. The CDR3 spells CASRGWAGITEAFF. The CDR3, as DNA: TGTGCCAGCAGAGGGTGGGCAGGGATCACTGAAGCTTTCTTT.

The chain is built from TRBV5-6 and TRBJ2-7; TRBD1 matches at 9 bases. V lost 4 bases and J lost 4; bases outside the gene matches: 9. CDR1 SGHDT and CDR2 YYEEEE come from the germline V gene. This CDR3 contains 15 residues. CDR3 amino acids: CASSRDYRGQYEQYF. The DNA of the CDR3 is TGTGCCAGCAGCCGAGACTACAGGGGGCAATACGAGCAGTACTTC.